Presented here are 14 T cell receptor beta chains from one specimen sequenced in a study of cytomegalovirus exposure and HLA in healthy donors. The PCR used 60 Vbeta and 13 Jbeta primers. Sequencing used immunoSEQ multiplex PCR; TCRdb keeps in-frame clones, though not all of them. The table has under 200,000 clones, 75% seen once. Input material: PBMCs. The receptor source for this set is a male donor in good health and CMV-seronegative.

The chain combines TRBV28 with TRBJ2-7; TRBD2 matches 9 bases. Per the germline V gene, CDR1 is MDHEN and CDR2 is SYDVKM. The CDR3 runs to 18 residues. The V segment lost 3 bases and the J segment 3 bases; nucleotides outside the gene matches: 15. DNA of the CDR3: TGTGCCAGCAGTTTGCTCCTCCTTAGCGGGAGCAACAACTACGAGCAGTACTTC. Amino acid sequence: CASSLLLLSGSNNYEQYF. The full variable domain, its missing parts supplied by reference TRBV28 and TRBJ2-7, is DVKVTQSSRYLVKRTGEKVFLECVQDMDHENMFWYRQDPGLGLRLIYFSYDVKMKEKGDIPEGYSVSREKKERFSLILESASTNQTSMYLCASSLLLLSGSNNYEQYFGPGTRLTVT.

V usage is TRBV28 and J usage is TRBJ2-6; D is unresolved. CDR3 length: 16 amino acids. V was pared by 5 bases and J by 1 base, with 12 bases between. Germline CDR1 and CDR2: MDHEN and SYDVKM. CDR3 DNA sequence: TGTGCCAGCAGTCCAGGATCAACTTCTGGGGCCAACGTCCTGACTTTC. Its translation is CASSPGSTSGANVLTF.

This chain uses TRBV30 with TRBJ2-1, with TRBD2 as a possible D gene (5 bases). V dropped 2 bases and J dropped 9 bases, with 11 bases sitting between them. CDR3 length: 12 residues. CDR1 is GTSNPN, CDR2 SVGIG, per germline (reference sequence). For the CDR3, the DNA is TGTGCCTGGAGTTTCGACGGACTTGAGCAGTTCTTC. Protein sequence: CAWSFDGLEQFF.

V usage is TRBV11-2 and J usage is TRBJ2-2, with TRBD2 as a possible D gene (6 bases). The V and J ends lost 5 bases and 1 base respectively, with 11 bases between them. Germline loops: CDR1 SGHAT, CDR2 FQNNGV. This CDR3 has 15 residues. The CDR3 DNA reads as TGTGCCAGCAGCCCACTAGCAGGGAACACCGGGGAGCTGTTTTTT. Protein sequence: CASSPLAGNTGELFF.

This chain uses TRBV5-7 with TRBJ2-1, with 14 nucleotides matching TRBD2. TRBV5-7 is an ORF; its function is uncertain. Trimming removed 3 bases from V and 8 bases from J; junction bases left unmatched: 4. The CDR3 is made up of 15 amino acids. CDR3 loop: CASSSGTSGSDEQFF. Written as DNA, the CDR3 is TGTGCCAGCAGCTCAGGGACTAGCGGGAGCGATGAGCAGTTCTTC.

The V call is TRBV7-3, the J call TRBJ2-7, with TRBD1 identical over 10 bases. Germline V CDR1 and CDR2: SGHTA, FQGTGA. Trimming cost V 4 bases and J 5 bases; bases outside gene matches: 5. This CDR3 is 14 amino acids long. The DNA of the CDR3 is TGTGCCAGCAGCTCTGACAGGGGGCGCGACGAGCAGTACTTC. Encoded protein: CASSSDRGRDEQYF.

This clone has a handful of counts. The chain has TRBV4-2 and TRBJ1-4; D gene uncertain. This CDR3 comprises 17 residues. Trimming took off 0 bases at V and 6 bases at J, with 17 bases between the two ends. CDR1 is LGHNA and CDR2 is YNFKEQ in the germline V gene. The DNA for the CDR3 is TGTGCCAGCAGCCAAGATGGCCCGGTGTCAGGTGATGAAAAACTGTTTTTT. Translating gives CASSQDGPVSGDEKLFF.

This clone was seen only a few times. The J gene is TRBJ1-1, the V gene TRBV18; D remains ambiguous. CDR3 length equals 11 residues. Germline V lookup: CDR1 KGHSH, CDR2 LQKENI. V dropped 8 bases and J dropped 7 bases, with 11 bases sitting between them. The CDR3 region is CASRRTNEAFF. In nucleotides, the CDR3 is TGTGCCAGCCGGAGGACCAATGAAGCTTTCTTT.

This clone occurred once. This chain connects TRBV27 to TRBJ2-7; the D gene is possibly TRBD2 (7 bases). V was cut by 2 bases and J by 5 bases, with 16 bases left in between. From germline, CDR1 is MNHEY and CDR2 SMNVEV (reference sequence). This CDR3 has 15 amino acids. Here the CDR3 reads CASSLGGAQVHEQYF. CDR3 DNA: TGTGCCAGCAGTTTAGGGGGGGCGCAGGTCCACGAGCAGTACTTC.

This sequence joins TRBV28 and TRBJ2-7; D is unresolved. CDR3 size: 11 residues. With 7 bases removed from V and 4 bases from J, the gap between germline ends came to 8 bases. Germline V gene lookup returns CDR1 MDHEN and CDR2 SYDVKM. CDR3: CASTYGYEQYF. The CDR3 bases are TGTGCCAGCACGTACGGTTACGAGCAGTACTTC.

CDR3 DNA sequence: TGTGCCAGCAGCGGACTAGCGGGGCAGACCCAGTACTTC. Protein sequence: CASSGLAGQTQYF. The rearrangement joins TRBV9 to TRBJ2-5; 11 bases align to TRBD2. Trimming at V came to 3 bases and at J to 6 bases, leaving 1 base not matched to a gene. Germline loops: CDR1 SGDLS, CDR2 YYNGEE. The CDR3 runs 13 residues.

The chain carries TRBV5-1 and TRBJ1-3; D may be TRBD1 (5 bases). V lost 3 bases to trimming and J lost 1 base, with 17 bases between them. The CDR3 totals 17 residues. Germline V gene sequence: CDR1 SGHRS, CDR2 YFSETQ. DNA for the CDR3: TGCGCCAGCAGCTCTACAGGAATGTCCGGTTCTGGAAACACCATATATTTT. It codes for CASSSTGMSGSGNTIYF.

The chain carries TRBV9 and TRBJ2-5; TRBD2 matches at 8 bases. This CDR3 comprises 13 residues. Germline V CDR1 and CDR2: SGDLS, YYNGEE. V was clipped by 8 bases and J by 5 bases; unmatched bases: 8. CDR3 loop: CARTAGAEETQYF. In nucleotides, the CDR3 is TGTGCCAGAACAGCGGGGGCAGAGGAGACCCAGTACTTC.

CDR3 DNA: TGTGCCAGCAGCCCAATTACAGCCTATAGCAATCAGCCCCAGCATTTT. This gives the protein CASSPITAYSNQPQHF. The chain is built from TRBV5-6 and TRBJ1-5, with unresolved D. The CDR3 totals 16 residues. From germline, CDR1 is SGHDT and CDR2 YYEEEE. Trimming removed 4 bases at V and 0 bases at J, with 14 bases between.